This TCR beta chain originates from a study of tumor-infiltrating lymphocytes in primary liver carcinoma (dated by TCRdb to about 2017). For the wider study: Surgical resection was performed in China between late 2015 and 2016 on 5 or 6 patients with histopathologically diagnosed primary liver carcinoma. Of the five patients, three men and two women aged 30 to 69 years, four had hepatocellular carcinoma and one had combined HCC and intrahepatic cholangiocarcinoma. The tumors of the five patients were staged as T1-T3 N0M0, with maximum diameters ranging from roughly 4 to 10 cm. Each sample produced about 3.65 to 7.13 million productive TCRbeta reads, and read depth showed no significant difference between tissue types. TCRbeta repertoire sequencing, expression microarrays and whole-exome sequencing were combined in the study across five regions of each liver tumor, with adjacent normal tissue and blood also included. A total of roughly 35 specimens from 5 patients, comprising about 25 tumor regions, 5 adjacent noncancerous liver tissues and 5 peripheral blood samples, were covered by TCRbeta repertoire sequencing. High reproducibility was observed for the technical replicate repertoires, with mean shared-clone rates around 0.9 and correlation coefficients above 0.95.

Trimming costs V 6 bases and J 4 bases, and their ends lie 12 bases apart. The germline V gene provides CDR1 MDHEN and CDR2 SYDVKM. The CDR3 goes from the cysteine to the phenylalanine over 13 residues. Just CDR3 DNA is preserved here, 39 bases in frame from base 1. General conclusions and limits of the study: Consistent with antigen-driven expansion, pairs of tumor regions showed higher repertoire overlap (mean about 35%) than either tumor-adjacent pairs (about 17%) or tumor-blood pairs (roughly 15%). Bulk unsorted samples precluded comparing CD4+ and CD8+ T cell repertoires. Compared with blood, tumors had a significantly larger share of the repertoire taken up by the top 250 clones (p = 0.039). Only four or five patients were included in the study, and the authors note that the findings should be validated in a larger study. Only the TCR beta chain was sequenced, which likely underestimates true repertoire diversity because unpaired alpha chains were not captured.

Blood RNA was extracted from unsorted whole blood using TRIzol reagent, and germline DNA was obtained with the DNeasy Blood & Tissue kit. Patients had chronic HBV infection and were treatment-naive at sampling. Before surgery, about 4 milliliters of peripheral blood were collected into K2EDTA tubes. About this clonotype: Which antigen it targets is not known. Base qualities were left out, and no much larger clone turns up one base away.

Using a constant-region primer and ProtoScript II reverse transcriptase, TCRbeta-specific cDNA was reverse-transcribed from about 540 ng total RNA. TCRbeta libraries were built with three nested multiplex PCR rounds, a slightly modified ARM-PCR procedure. The first two PCR rounds used multiplex TRBV1-TRBV30 forward primers with a Cbeta reverse primer, each for 10 cycles. Sample barcodes and Illumina adapters were added in a final 25-cycle PCR using Deep VentR polymerase. Amplicons of 200-500 bp were gel-purified with a QIAquick gel extraction kit before sequencing. The TCRbeta amplicons were sequenced with 250-bp paired-end reads on an Illumina HiSeq 2500. Under the source paper's analysis protocol: To recover full CDR3 sequences, reads were quality-trimmed using Trimmomatic v0.33 and paired reads were then merged using FLASH v1.2.11. MiGEC v1.2.1b assigned V, D and J germline segments to the rearranged TCRbeta sequences. Clonotype statistics, along with Shannon-Wiener diversity indices, were calculated using VDJtools v1.0.0. Except for diversity analysis, only the 250 most abundant clonotypes of each sample were used in subsequent analyses to reduce sampling bias. TCRdb ran its own pipeline on the public reads, namely fastp trimming at Q25 and MiXCR clone calling, and kept in-frame beta chains. Rows merge per CDR3 protein into single entries with the most common DNA and genes. The V and J calls and clone size are TCRdb's, not the authors'. Within this sample are fewer than 250,000 distinct CDR3 sequences, with approximately 65% of them counted one time only. Roughly 7% of the sample goes to the ten largest clones.

Sequenced: peripheral blood. The chain is assembled from TRBV28 and TRBJ1-2; 5 matching bases give a weak D call of TRBD1. The clonotype comes from a woman in her sixties with primary liver carcinoma and hepatitis B virus infection. For the CDR3, the sequence is CASRQGASYGYTF. The DNA reads as follows: TGTGCCAGCAGGCAAGGGGCATCCTATGGCTACACCTTC.